This T cell receptor beta chain was recovered during a study of T cell clones after liver transplantation. In the study overall: Three of the eight recipients were HCV-positive; the rest had non-autoimmune, non-viral transplant indications. Patients counted as tolerant after at least one year off all immunosuppression, enzymes not exceeding twice normal.

This clone was seen a single time. Its specificity is unknown. Study-level findings and limits: Post-transplant time points were not standardized, so conclusions are preliminary. Rather than being deleted, graft donor-reactive T cells may have moved into the graft.

The CDR3 runs to 17 residues. Germline-derived CDR1 and CDR2 are MNHNS and SASEGT. V was cut by 1 base and J by 4 bases, with 17 bases left in between. Some clones are missing from TCRdb's copy, which holds only in-frame ones; the method was immunoSEQ multiplex PCR. The sample has about 20,000 clones, 80% to 90% seen once. The clonotype was recovered from a human patient who received a liver transplant. Some T cells may arise from the graft donor. This sample comprised CD8+ T cells from blood, obtained around 42 months after liver transplant. The chain links TRBV6-1 to TRBJ1-3; D remains ambiguous. The CDR3 DNA is TGTGCCAGCAGTGAAGAATTGGCCGAGGTTTACGGAAACACCATATATTTT. Encoded protein: CASSEELAEVYGNTIYF.